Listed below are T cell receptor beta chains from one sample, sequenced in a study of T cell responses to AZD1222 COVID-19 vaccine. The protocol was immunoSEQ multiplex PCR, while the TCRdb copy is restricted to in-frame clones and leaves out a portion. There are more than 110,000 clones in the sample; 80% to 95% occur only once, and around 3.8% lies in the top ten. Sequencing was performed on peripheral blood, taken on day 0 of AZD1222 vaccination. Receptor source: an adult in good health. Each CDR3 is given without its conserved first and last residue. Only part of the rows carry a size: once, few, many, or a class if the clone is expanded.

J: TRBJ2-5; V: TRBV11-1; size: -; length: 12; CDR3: ASSLRRNQETQY
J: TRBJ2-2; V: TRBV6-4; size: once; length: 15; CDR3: ASSETGTGANTGELF
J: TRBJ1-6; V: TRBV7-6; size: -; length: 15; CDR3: ASSPTGRQGDNSPLH
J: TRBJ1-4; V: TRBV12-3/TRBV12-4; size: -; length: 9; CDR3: ASSLGTVIH
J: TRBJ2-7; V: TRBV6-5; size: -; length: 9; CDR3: ASGEVGEQY
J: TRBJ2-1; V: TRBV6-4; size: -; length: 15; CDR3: ASSDTRLAGSYNEQF
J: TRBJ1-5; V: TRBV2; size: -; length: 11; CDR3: ASRDSEGQPQH
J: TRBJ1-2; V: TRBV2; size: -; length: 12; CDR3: ASRGFGGIYGYT
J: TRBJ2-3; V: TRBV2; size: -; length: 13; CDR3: ASSEGTSFRVGQY
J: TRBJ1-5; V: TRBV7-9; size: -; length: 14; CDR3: ASIPRRGRGGQPQH
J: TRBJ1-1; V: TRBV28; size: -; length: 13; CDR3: ASIETGSMNTEAF
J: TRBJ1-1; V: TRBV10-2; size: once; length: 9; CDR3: ASSRGAEAF
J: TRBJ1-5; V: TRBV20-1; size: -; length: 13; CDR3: SASETGIGKNPQH
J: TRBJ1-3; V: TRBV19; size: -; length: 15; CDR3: ASSLDRDLSSGNTIY
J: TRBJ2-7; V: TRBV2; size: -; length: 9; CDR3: ASSELVGQY
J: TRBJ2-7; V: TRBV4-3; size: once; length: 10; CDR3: ASSQGGYEQY
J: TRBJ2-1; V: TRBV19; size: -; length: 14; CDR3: ASSRMTSGFGNEQF
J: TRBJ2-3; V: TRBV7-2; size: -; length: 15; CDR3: ASSFGRLTSVTDTQY
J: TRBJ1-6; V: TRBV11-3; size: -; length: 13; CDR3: ASSLGGQGYSPLH
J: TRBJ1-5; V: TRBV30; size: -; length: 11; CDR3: AWTRDSNQPQH
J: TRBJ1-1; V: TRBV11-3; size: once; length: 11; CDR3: ASSLDQNTEAF
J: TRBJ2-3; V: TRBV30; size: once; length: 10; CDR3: ALSGGTDTQY
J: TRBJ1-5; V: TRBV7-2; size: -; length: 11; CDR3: ASSLGREQPQH
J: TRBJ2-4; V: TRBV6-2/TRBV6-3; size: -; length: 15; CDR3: ASSRDASGIAKNIQY